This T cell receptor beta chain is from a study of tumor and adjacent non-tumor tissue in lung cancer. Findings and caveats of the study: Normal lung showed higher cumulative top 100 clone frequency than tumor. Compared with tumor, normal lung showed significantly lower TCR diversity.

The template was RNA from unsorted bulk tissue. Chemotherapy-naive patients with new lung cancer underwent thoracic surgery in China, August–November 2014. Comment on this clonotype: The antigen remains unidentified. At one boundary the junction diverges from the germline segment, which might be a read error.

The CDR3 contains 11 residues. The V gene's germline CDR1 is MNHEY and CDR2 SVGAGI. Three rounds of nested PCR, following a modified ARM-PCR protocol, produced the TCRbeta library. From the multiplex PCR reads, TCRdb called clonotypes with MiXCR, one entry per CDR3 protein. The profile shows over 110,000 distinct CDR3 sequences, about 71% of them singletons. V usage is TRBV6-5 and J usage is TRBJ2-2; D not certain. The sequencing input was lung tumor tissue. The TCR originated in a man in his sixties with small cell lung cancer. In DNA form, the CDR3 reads TGTGCCAGAAGTTCATTCGGGGAGCTGTTTTTT. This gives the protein CARSSFGELFF.